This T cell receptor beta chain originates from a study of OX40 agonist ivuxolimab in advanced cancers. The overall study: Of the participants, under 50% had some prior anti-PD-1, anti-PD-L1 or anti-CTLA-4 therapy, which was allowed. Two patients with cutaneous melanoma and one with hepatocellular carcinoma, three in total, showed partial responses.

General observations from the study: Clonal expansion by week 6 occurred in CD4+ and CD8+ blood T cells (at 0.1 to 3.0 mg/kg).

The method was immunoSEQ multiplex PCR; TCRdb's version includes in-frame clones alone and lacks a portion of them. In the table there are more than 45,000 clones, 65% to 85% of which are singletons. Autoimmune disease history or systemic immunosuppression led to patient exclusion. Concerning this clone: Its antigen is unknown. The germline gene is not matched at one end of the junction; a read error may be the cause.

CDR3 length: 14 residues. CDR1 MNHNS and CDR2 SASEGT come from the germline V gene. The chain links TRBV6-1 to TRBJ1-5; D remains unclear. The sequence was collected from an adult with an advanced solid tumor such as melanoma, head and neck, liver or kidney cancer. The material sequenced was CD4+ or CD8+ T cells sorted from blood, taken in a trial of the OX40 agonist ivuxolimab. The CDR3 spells CTSRIGLTNQPQHF. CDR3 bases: TGTACCAGCAGGATTGGGTTAACCAATCAGCCCCAGCATTTT.